Listed below are T cell receptor beta chains from one sample, sequenced in a study of blood T cells in healthy people across ages. TCRdb recomputed calls from the 5' RACE reads with MiXCR, one row per CDR3 protein. The sample holds about 1,500,000 distinct CDR3 sequences, roughly 27% seen once. The sequencing input was blood. The receptors were gathered from a woman in her thirties in good health. Each CDR3 is given with its conserved first and last residue. Each record gives: CDR3 DNA, CDR3 protein, J gene, V gene, D gene, clone size. The D gene is left open where the match is weak. Size tells how often a clone was seen (once, few, many) or the class of an expanded clone, and some rows leave it out.

cdr3_nt: TGTGCCAGCAGCAGCCGACTAGCGGGGGATGTTGAGACCCAGTACTTC
cdr3_aa: CASSSRLAGDVETQYF
j_call: TRBJ2-5
v_call: TRBV27
d_call: TRBD2
clone_size: few

cdr3_nt: TGTGCCAGCAGCTCCCACCGTACTAGCGACCAAGAGACCCAGTACTTC
cdr3_aa: CASSSHRTSDQETQYF
j_call: TRBJ2-5
v_call: TRBV7-9
d_call: TRBD2
clone_size: many

cdr3_nt: TGTGCCAGCAGTAAAGGGGGGGGGACAGTCTCCAGAATGAACACTGAAGCTTTCTTT
cdr3_aa: CASSKGGGTVSRMNTEAFF
j_call: TRBJ1-1
v_call: TRBV7-9
d_call: TRBD1
clone_size: few

cdr3_nt: TGCGCCAGCAGCTCCTGGACAGGGATTGCCACTGAAGCTTTCTTT
cdr3_aa: CASSSWTGIATEAFF
j_call: TRBJ1-1
v_call: TRBV5-1
d_call: TRBD1
clone_size: -

cdr3_nt: TGTGCCAGCAGCTACGAGAATGGACAGCCTGGCTACACCTTC
cdr3_aa: CASSYENGQPGYTF
j_call: TRBJ1-2
v_call: TRBV6-5
d_call: -
clone_size: many

cdr3_nt: TGTGCCAGCAGCAAGTTGGCTAGCGGGGTGAAATTGAGCGAGCAGTACTTC
cdr3_aa: CASSKLASGVKLSEQYF
j_call: TRBJ2-7
v_call: TRBV21-1
d_call: -
clone_size: -

cdr3_nt: TGCAGCGTTCCCTCAGGGTCGAACACTGAAGCTTTCTTT
cdr3_aa: CSVPSGSNTEAFF
j_call: TRBJ1-1
v_call: TRBV20-1
d_call: -
clone_size: -

cdr3_nt: TGTGCCAGCAGTTTCCGCGGGACAGGTCCAGATACGCAGTATTTT
cdr3_aa: CASSFRGTGPDTQYF
j_call: TRBJ2-3
v_call: TRBV28
d_call: TRBD1
clone_size: few

cdr3_nt: TGCGCCAGCAGCTGGCTGGGTCCAGATACGCAGTATTTT
cdr3_aa: CASSWLGPDTQYF
j_call: TRBJ2-3
v_call: TRBV5-1
d_call: -
clone_size: once

cdr3_nt: TGTGCCAGCAGTTTTCTGGGGGACGCGATCAATCAGCCCCAGCATTTT
cdr3_aa: CASSFLGDAINQPQHF
j_call: TRBJ1-5
v_call: TRBV6-6
d_call: -
clone_size: few

cdr3_nt: TGTGCCAGCGGCAACAGGGGAAACAATGAGCAGTTCTTC
cdr3_aa: CASGNRGNNEQFF
j_call: TRBJ2-1
v_call: TRBV7-9
d_call: TRBD1
clone_size: few

cdr3_nt: TGTGCCAGCAGATCGGGACGGGGATATGAGCAGTTCTTC
cdr3_aa: CASRSGRGYEQFF
j_call: TRBJ2-1
v_call: TRBV6-1
d_call: -
clone_size: -

cdr3_nt: TGTGCCAGCAGTTACCGCACAGGGGCCATCACCGGGGAGCTGTTTTTT
cdr3_aa: CASSYRTGAITGELFF
j_call: TRBJ2-2
v_call: TRBV6-5
d_call: TRBD1
clone_size: once